This T cell receptor (beta chain) originates from a study of T cell responses to AZD1222 COVID-19 vaccine. Study results and limitations: Unmutated variant regions are reportedly targeted by nearly half of spike-specific TCRs. Baseline seropositives among AZD1222 recipients totaled only five or six. When two AZD1222 doses had been given, Spike-specific TCR breadth and depth rose.

Some clones are missing from TCRdb's copy, which holds only in-frame ones; the method was immunoSEQ multiplex PCR. The repertoire includes over 150,000 clones, 90% of them detected once, and 5% to 7% sits in the top ten. The CDR3 extends over 15 amino acids. Germline loops: CDR1 SQVTM, CDR2 ANQGSEA. Trimming removed 4 bases from V and 0 bases from J, with 13 bases in between. Worth noting for this clone: Its matching antigen is unknown.

The clonotype was recovered from an adult in good health. The material was peripheral blood, obtained on day 0 of AZD1222 vaccination. The V gene is TRBV29-1, the J gene TRBJ1-3; D ambiguous. The CDR3 DNA sequence: TGCAGCGTTGCCTTTGGTCTAGACTCTGGAAACACCATATATTTT. Its protein is CSVAFGLDSGNTIYF.